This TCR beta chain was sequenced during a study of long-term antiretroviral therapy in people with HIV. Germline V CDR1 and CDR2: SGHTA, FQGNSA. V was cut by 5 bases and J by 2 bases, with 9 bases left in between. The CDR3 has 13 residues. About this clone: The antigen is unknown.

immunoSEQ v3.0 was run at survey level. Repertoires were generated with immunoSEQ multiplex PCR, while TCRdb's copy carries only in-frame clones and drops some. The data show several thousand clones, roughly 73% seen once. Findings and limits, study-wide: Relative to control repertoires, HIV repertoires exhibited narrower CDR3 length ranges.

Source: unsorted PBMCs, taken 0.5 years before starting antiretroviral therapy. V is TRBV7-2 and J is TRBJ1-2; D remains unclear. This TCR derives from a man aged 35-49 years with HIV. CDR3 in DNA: TGTGCCAGCAGCCGAACAGAGAACTATGGCTACACCTTC. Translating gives CASSRTENYGYTF.